Below are 24 T cell receptor beta chains sequenced from a single sample in a study of blood T cells in healthy people across ages. A sample-barcoded 5' primer and a J-beta primer mix were used in a second PCR of about 7 to 11 cycles. TCRdb ran MiXCR on the 5' RACE reads and lists one entry per CDR3 protein. The sample records over a million distinct CDR3 sequences, about 25% being singletons. These data also featured in a second study, about T cells of mothers and their children.

The sequenced sample was blood. These receptors came from a girl aged 2 to 10 in good health.

Only a few counts were recorded for this clonotype. The chain couples TRBV15 to TRBJ2-7; 10 nucleotides match TRBD2. With 4 bases clipped from V and 5 bases from J, the junction kept 8 bases outside the gene matches. The CDR3 sequence is 15 residues long. Per the germline V gene, CDR1 is LNHNV and CDR2 is YYDKDF (reference sequence). The CDR3 protein is CATSNAPGTSDEQYF. The DNA for the CDR3 is TGTGCCACCAGCAACGCACCCGGGACTAGCGACGAGCAGTACTTC.

In this sample, this clonotype turned up a few times. The V call is TRBV7-2, the J call TRBJ2-3; TRBD2 matches 11 bases. V shed 5 bases and J 5 bases; nucleotides not matched to a gene: 15. Germline V lookup: CDR1 SGHTA, CDR2 FQGNSA. CDR3 length: 18 residues. DNA for the CDR3: TGTGCCAGCAGCACTTGGTTTCTAGCGGGGGGCCTGGTAGATACGCAGTATTTT. The encoded protein is CASSTWFLAGGLVDTQYF.

This clonotype came up once. The chain joins TRBV7-3 to TRBJ2-3, with D perhaps given as TRBD1 or TRBD2 (5 bases each). Germline values: CDR1 SGHTA, CDR2 FQGTGA. The CDR3 has 16 amino acids. With 3 bases removed from V and 5 bases from J, the gap between germline ends came to 18 bases. CDR3: CASSLGPVSTVDTQYF. The CDR3 nucleotides are TGTGCCAGCAGCTTGGGACCCGTCTCTACGGTAGATACGCAGTATTTT.

This clonotype was observed a few times. The genes are TRBV12-3 or TRBV12-4 and TRBJ2-5; 7 bases fit TRBD2. The CDR3 has 16 amino acids. V lost 6 bases and J lost 1; bases outside the gene matches: 11. This CDR3 reads CASRRGEGGLQETQYF. CDR3 nucleotides: TGTGCCAGCAGGCGTGGGGAGGGAGGGCTCCAAGAGACCCAGTACTTC.

This clonotype was seen a few times. The V gene is TRBV7-2, the J gene TRBJ1-2; D is possibly TRBD1 (5 bases). CDR1 SGHTA and CDR2 FQGNSA come from the germline V gene. The CDR3 sequence is 15 residues long. V was trimmed by 5 bases and J by 8 bases, leaving 21 bases between them. In nucleotides, the CDR3 is TGTGCCAGCAGCGGTCTCCCCAGGGAAATGGGAGGCTACACCTTC. This translates into CASSGLPREMGGYTF.

This clonotype came up once. CDR3 sequence reads: CAIREREGPGEQYF. DNA for the CDR3: TGTGCCATCAGGGAGCGGGAGGGCCCAGGGGAGCAGTACTTC. The V and J genes are TRBV10-3 and TRBJ2-7; TRBD2 matches at 10 bases. CDR1 is ENHRY, CDR2 SYGVKD, per germline. V gave up 6 bases and J gave up 7 bases; unmatched junction bases: 9. This CDR3 spans 14 amino acids.

The V gene is TRBV20-1, the J gene TRBJ2-5, with a possible D match to TRBD2 (5 bases). The assigned J gene may be wrong: the sequence end matches TRBJ2-7 better. CDR3 length equals 11 residues. Germline-derived CDR1 and CDR2 are DFQATT and SNEGSKA (reference sequence). The CDR3 region is CGTTRDYEQYF. CDR3 in DNA: TGCGGTACTACCCGGGACTACGAGCAGTACTTC.

This clonotype was seen only a few times. The J gene is TRBJ2-1, the V gene TRBV2, with 8 bases aligning to TRBD1. V was clipped by 8 bases and J by 2 bases; unmatched bases: 11. Germline values: CDR1 SNHLY, CDR2 FYNNEI. CDR3 length equals 16 residues. CDR3 nucleotide sequence: TGTGCCAGCGGGGGGATCCGGGACAGGACCTACAATGAGCAGTTCTTC. Translating it yields CASGGIRDRTYNEQFF.

This clonotype has only a few counts. Written as DNA, the CDR3 is TGTGCTAGTGGTTTCTCTGGGGCCAACGTCCTGACTTTC. This sequence encodes CASGFSGANVLTF. This rearrangement joins TRBV12-5 to TRBJ2-6; D not resolved. Germline lookup yields CDR1 LGHNT and CDR2 FRNRAP. V dropped 3 bases and J dropped 0 bases, with 0 bases sitting between them. There are 13 residues in the CDR3.

This sequence joins TRBV3-1 and TRBJ2-1; tentative D call: TRBD1 (6 bases). The CDR3 is made up of 19 amino acids. Per the germline V gene, CDR1 is LGHDT and CDR2 is YNNKEL (reference sequence). V was pared by 0 bases and J by 0 bases, with 18 bases between. CDR3 loop: CASSQETRWDIPSYNEQFF. CDR3 DNA sequence: TGTGCCAGCAGCCAAGAAACTCGGTGGGACATTCCCTCCTACAATGAGCAGTTCTTC.

This clonotype was seen a handful of times. The J gene is TRBJ1-6, the V gene TRBV4-3; D unresolved. V was cut by 0 bases and J by 5 bases, with 8 bases left in between. Germline assignment: CDR1 LGHNA and CDR2 YSLEER. CDR3 size: 15 residues. The CDR3, as DNA: TGCGCCAGCAGCCAAGATAGCCATAATAATTCACCCCTCCACTTT. Its protein is CASSQDSHNNSPLHF.

A few counts support this clonotype. This rearrangement joins TRBV9 to TRBJ1-1; D not resolved. Germline lookup yields CDR1 SGDLS and CDR2 YYNGEE. CDR3 length equals 14 residues. Trimming removed 0 bases at V and 2 bases at J, with 8 bases between. In DNA, the CDR3 is TGTGCCAGCAGCGTAGCACCGGGAAACACTGAAGCTTTCTTT. This sequence encodes CASSVAPGNTEAFF.

The genes are TRBV14 and TRBJ1-2; unclear D gene. This CDR3 contains 14 residues. CDR1 is SGHDN, CDR2 FVKESK, per germline. V was pared by 5 bases and J by 4 bases, with 14 bases between. The CDR3 here is CASSSGLPIYGYTF. In DNA form, the CDR3 reads TGTGCCAGCAGCTCGGGTCTTCCGATCTATGGCTACACCTTC.

In regard to this clonotype: One end of the junction is discordant with germline, which a read error may explain. This rearrangement joins TRBV7-7 to TRBJ2-1; no clear D. This CDR3 is built from 16 residues. In germline, CDR1 is SSHAT, CDR2 FNYEAQ (reference sequence). The CDR3 DNA sequence: TGTGCTAGCAGACCCCTTGGGGAAAATACCTACAATGAGCAGTTCTTC. Its protein is CASRPLGENTYNEQFF.

This clonotype was seen a handful of times. The chain is built from TRBV10-3 and TRBJ2-5; 7 bases are shared with TRBD1. The J call is uncertain, as TRBJ2-1 better fits the DNA end. CDR3 size: 10 residues. Germline CDR1 and CDR2: ENHRY and SYGVKD. CDR3 in amino acids: CAIGQVEQFF. DNA of the CDR3: TGTGCCATAGGACAGGTTGAGCAGTTCTTC.

CDR3 sequence: CASAIWGTSWDTDTQYF. The CDR3 DNA reads as TGCGCCAGCGCCATTTGGGGGACTAGCTGGGACACAGATACGCAGTATTTT. The chain links TRBV5-1 to TRBJ2-3, with 9 bases aligning to TRBD2. V trimming: 7 bases; J trimming: 2 bases; junction bases outside the gene matches: 14. CDR1 and CDR2 from the germline V gene are SGHRS and YFSETQ. The CDR3 runs to 17 residues.

The rearrangement links TRBV7-9 to TRBJ2-1; tentatively, D is TRBD2 (6 bases). The CDR3 contains 15 residues. From germline, CDR1 is SEHNR and CDR2 FQNEAQ (reference sequence). V dropped 3 bases and J dropped 4 bases, with 13 bases sitting between them. CDR3 amino acids: CASSFGLHPYNEQFF. The DNA of the CDR3 is TGTGCCAGCAGCTTCGGACTACATCCTTACAATGAGCAGTTCTTC.

This chain uses TRBV7-9 with TRBJ1-4, with 7 bases matching TRBD1. This CDR3 comprises 17 residues. The V segment lost 4 bases and the J segment 4 bases; nucleotides outside the gene matches: 12. Germline CDR1 and CDR2: SEHNR and FQNEAQ (reference sequence). CDR3 loop: CASSSRAGGAYNEKLFF. The CDR3 nucleotides are TGTGCCAGCAGCTCTAGGGCAGGGGGAGCCTATAATGAAAAACTGTTTTTT.

This clonotype was picked up a small number of times. The chain links TRBV9 to TRBJ2-5, with D maybe TRBD1 (6 bases). The germline gives CDR1 SGDLS, CDR2 YYNGEE. The CDR3 sequence is 14 residues long. Trimming pared 3 bases from V and 5 bases from J, leaving 14 bases between. Written as DNA, the CDR3 is TGTGCCAGCAGCGAGGGACAAAATCTTGAGACCCAGTACTTC. Amino acid sequence: CASSEGQNLETQYF.

The chain employs TRBV20-1 and TRBJ2-7, with D tentatively TRBD1 (5 bases). Germline V gives CDR1 DFQATT, CDR2 SNEGSKA (reference sequence). Trimming shortened V by 0 bases and J by 3 bases, and 9 bases separated the two germline ends. This CDR3 has 13 amino acids. The CDR3 DNA reads as TGCAGTGCTAGAGAAGGGGCAGACTACGAGCAGTACTTC. It translates to CSAREGADYEQYF.

The sample holds a few counts of this clonotype. The chain carries TRBV15 and TRBJ1-2; TRBD1 matches 11 bases. The CDR3 has 17 amino acids. CDR1 and CDR2 from the germline V gene are LNHNV and YYDKDF (reference sequence). With 2 bases clipped from V and 2 bases from J, the junction kept 7 bases outside the gene matches. The CDR3 DNA sequence: TGTGCCACCAGCAGATCATGGACAGGGGGCGCCAACTATGGCTACACCTTC. Protein: CATSRSWTGGANYGYTF.

The rearrangement links TRBV7-9 to TRBJ2-2, with D tentatively TRBD1 (6 bases). The germline CDR1 and CDR2 sequences are SEHNR and FQNEAQ (reference sequence). With 7 bases removed from V and 4 bases from J, the gap between germline ends came to 19 bases. The CDR3 extends over 16 amino acids. CDR3 protein: CASNPEYREGTGELFF. CDR3 sequence (DNA): TGTGCCAGCAACCCGGAGTACAGGGAAGGCACCGGGGAGCTGTTTTTT.

This clonotype came up a few times. This sequence joins TRBV20-1 and TRBJ1-1, with a weak D call TRBD1 (5 bases). The CDR3 length is 15 residues. Trimming stripped 6 bases from V and 5 bases from J, with 22 bases between. Germline lookup yields CDR1 DFQATT and CDR2 SNEGSKA (reference sequence). The CDR3 here is CSAKPIQVGGTEAFF. CDR3 nucleotides: TGCAGTGCCAAACCCATCCAGGTCGGGGGGACTGAAGCTTTCTTT.

This chain uses TRBV7-9 with TRBJ1-1, with 8 positions matching TRBD1. V was pared by 0 bases and J by 7 bases, with 4 bases of the junction left unmatched. Germline CDR1 reads SEHNR; CDR2 reads FQNEAQ (reference sequence). The CDR3 sequence is 14 residues long. The CDR3 DNA follows: TGTGCCAGCAGCTTAGCGCTCGGGACAGGTGAAGCTTTCTTT. It codes for CASSLALGTGEAFF.